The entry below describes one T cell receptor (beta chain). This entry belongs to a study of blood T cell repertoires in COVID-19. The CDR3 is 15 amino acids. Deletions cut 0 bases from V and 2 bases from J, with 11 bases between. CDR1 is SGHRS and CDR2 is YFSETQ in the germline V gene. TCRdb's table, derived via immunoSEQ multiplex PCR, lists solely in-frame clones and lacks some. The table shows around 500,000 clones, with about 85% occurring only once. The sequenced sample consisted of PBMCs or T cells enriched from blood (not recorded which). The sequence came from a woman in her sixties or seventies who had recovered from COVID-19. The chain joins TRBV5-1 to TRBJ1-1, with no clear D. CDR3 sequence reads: CASSLGRTPNTEAFF. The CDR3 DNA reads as TGCGCCAGCAGCTTGGGGAGGACCCCAAACACTGAAGCTTTCTTT. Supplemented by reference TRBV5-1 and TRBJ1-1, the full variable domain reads KAGVTQTPRYLIKTRGQQVTLSCSPISGHRSVSWYQQTPGQGLQFLFEYFSETQRNKGNFPGRFSGRQFSNSRSEMNVSTLELGDSALYLCASSLGRTPNTEAFFGQGTRLTVV.